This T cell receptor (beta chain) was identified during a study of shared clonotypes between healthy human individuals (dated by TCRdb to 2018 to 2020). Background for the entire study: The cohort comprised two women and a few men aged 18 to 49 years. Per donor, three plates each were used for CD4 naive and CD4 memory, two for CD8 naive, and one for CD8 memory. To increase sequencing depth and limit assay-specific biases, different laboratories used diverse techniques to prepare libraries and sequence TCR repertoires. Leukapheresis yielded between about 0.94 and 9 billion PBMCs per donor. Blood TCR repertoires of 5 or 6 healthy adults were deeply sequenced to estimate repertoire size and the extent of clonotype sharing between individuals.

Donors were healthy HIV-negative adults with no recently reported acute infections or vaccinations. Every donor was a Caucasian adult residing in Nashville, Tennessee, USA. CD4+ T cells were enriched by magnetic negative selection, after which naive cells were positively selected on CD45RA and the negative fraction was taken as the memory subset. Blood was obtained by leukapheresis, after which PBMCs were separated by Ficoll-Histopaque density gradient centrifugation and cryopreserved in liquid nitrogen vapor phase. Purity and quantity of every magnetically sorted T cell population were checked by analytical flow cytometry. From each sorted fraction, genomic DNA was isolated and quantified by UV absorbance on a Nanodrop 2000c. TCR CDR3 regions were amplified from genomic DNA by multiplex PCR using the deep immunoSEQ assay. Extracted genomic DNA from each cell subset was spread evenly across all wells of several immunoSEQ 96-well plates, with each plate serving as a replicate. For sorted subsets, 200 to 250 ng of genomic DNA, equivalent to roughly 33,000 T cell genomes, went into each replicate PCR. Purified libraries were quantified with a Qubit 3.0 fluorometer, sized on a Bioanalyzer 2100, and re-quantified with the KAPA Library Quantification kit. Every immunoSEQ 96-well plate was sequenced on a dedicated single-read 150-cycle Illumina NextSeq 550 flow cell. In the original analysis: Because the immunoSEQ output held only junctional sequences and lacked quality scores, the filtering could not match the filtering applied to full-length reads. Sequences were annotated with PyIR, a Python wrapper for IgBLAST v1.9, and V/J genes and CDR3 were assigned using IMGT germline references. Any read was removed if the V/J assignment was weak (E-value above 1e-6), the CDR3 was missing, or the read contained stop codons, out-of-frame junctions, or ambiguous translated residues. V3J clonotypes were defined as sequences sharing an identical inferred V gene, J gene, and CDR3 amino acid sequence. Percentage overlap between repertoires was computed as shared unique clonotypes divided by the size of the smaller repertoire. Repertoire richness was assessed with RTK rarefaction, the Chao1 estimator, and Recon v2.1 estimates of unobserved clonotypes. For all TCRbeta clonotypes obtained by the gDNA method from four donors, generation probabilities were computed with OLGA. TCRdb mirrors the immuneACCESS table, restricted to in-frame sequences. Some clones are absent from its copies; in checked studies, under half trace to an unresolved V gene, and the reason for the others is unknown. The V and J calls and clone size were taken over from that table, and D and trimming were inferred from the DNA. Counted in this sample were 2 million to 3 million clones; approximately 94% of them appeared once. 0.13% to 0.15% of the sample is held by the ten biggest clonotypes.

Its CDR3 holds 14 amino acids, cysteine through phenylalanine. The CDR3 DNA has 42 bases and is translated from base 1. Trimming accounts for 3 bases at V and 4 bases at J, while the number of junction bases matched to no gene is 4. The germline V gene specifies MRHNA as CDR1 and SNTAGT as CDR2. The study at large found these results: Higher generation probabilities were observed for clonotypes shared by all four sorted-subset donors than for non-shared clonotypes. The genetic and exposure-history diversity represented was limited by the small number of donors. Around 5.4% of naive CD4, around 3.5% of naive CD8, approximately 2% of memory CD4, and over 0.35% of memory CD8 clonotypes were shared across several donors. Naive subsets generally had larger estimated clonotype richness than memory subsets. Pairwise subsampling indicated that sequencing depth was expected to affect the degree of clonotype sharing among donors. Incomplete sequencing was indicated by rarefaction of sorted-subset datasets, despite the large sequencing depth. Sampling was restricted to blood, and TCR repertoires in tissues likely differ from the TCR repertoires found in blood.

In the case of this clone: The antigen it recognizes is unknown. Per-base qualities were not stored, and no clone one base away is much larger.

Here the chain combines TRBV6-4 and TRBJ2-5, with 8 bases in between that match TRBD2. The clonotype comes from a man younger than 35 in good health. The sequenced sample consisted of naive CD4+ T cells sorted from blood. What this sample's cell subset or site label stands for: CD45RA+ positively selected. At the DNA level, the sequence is TGTGCCAGCAGTGAAACGGGAGGGAGAGAGACCCAGTACTTC. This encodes CASSETGGRETQYF.